Each of the 9 T cell receptor beta chains below was sequenced from the same sample in a study of T cells in localized non-small cell lung cancer. Profiled with immunoSEQ multiplex PCR; TCRdb holds only in-frame clones, not every one. The sample records about 24,000 clones, more than 85% being singletons. The specimen comprised peripheral blood, sampled before any cancer treatment. These receptors were collected from a woman aged 40 to 75 with stage I lung adenocarcinoma.

The chain is built from TRBV9 and TRBJ2-4; maybe TRBD1 (6 bases). Germline V gene lookup returns CDR1 SGDLS and CDR2 YYNGEE. The CDR3 spans 15 residues. The germline V and J ends were trimmed by 3 bases and 3 bases, with 13 bases remaining between them. CDR3 amino acids: CASSADSENKNIQYF. The CDR3 bases are TGTGCCAGCAGCGCGGACAGCGAAAACAAAAACATTCAGTACTTC.

The chain recombines TRBV2 with TRBJ2-6, with TRBD1 as a possible D gene (5 bases). Germline V gene lookup returns CDR1 SNHLY and CDR2 FYNNEI. V lost 1 base and J 2 bases, leaving 9 bases between the germline ends. The CDR3 is 16 residues long. The CDR3, as DNA: TGTGCCAGCAGTGAAGTTGGGGCCGCTGGGGCCAACGTCCTGACTTTC. Amino acid sequence: CASSEVGAAGANVLTF.

The rearrangement uses TRBV5-1 and TRBJ2-3; weak D call: TRBD1 (5 bases). The CDR3 runs 12 residues. The V gene lost 5 bases and the J gene lost 4 bases, with 8 bases spanning the gap. Germline lookup yields CDR1 SGHRS and CDR2 YFSETQ. CDR3 in amino acids: CASRKGSDTQYF. The CDR3 DNA reads TGCGCCAGCAGGAAGGGGTCAGATACGCAGTATTTT.

This chain links TRBV5-1 with TRBJ2-3, with D unresolved. V was shortened by 0 bases and J by 3 bases, with 11 bases between the two germline ends. CDR1 is SGHRS and CDR2 is YFSETQ in the germline V gene. CDR3 length: 15 amino acids. The CDR3 is CASSLEVLGTDTQYF. CDR3 sequence (DNA): TGCGCCAGCAGCTTGGAGGTCCTGGGGACAGATACGCAGTATTTT. Full variable domain (rest looked up from reference TRBV5-1 and TRBJ2-3): KAGVTQTPRYLIKTRGQQVTLSCSPISGHRSVSWYQQTPGQGLQFLFEYFSETQRNKGNFPGRFSGRQFSNSRSEMNVSTLELGDSALYLCASSLEVLGTDTQYFGPGTRLTVL.

The rearrangement links TRBV5-3 to TRBJ1-3, with D possibly matching TRBD1 (5 bases). TRBV5-3 qualifies as an ORF whose function is uncertain. V lost 7 bases and J lost 6, with 11 bases in between. The CDR3 has 12 residues. The CDR3 DNA sequence: TGTGCCAGAGGGGACGGGTTAAACACCATATATTTT. Protein: CARGDGLNTIYF.

The chain has TRBV5-6 and TRBJ1-1; the D is unclear. V dropped 3 bases and J dropped 9 bases, with 18 bases sitting between them. This CDR3 is 14 amino acids long. In germline, CDR1 is SGHDT, CDR2 YYEEEE. CDR3 bases: TGTGCCAGCAGCTCGATAGGTGGGGTAGGACAAGCTTTCTTT. Translated, it gives CASSSIGGVGQAFF.

The chain joins TRBV10-1 to TRBJ2-1; TRBD2 aligns across 11 bases. The CDR3 covers 15 residues. Germline V gene data show CDR1 as WNHNN and CDR2 as SYGVQD (reference sequence). V was clipped by 2 bases and J by 4 bases; unmatched bases: 1. The CDR3 region is CASSEGTSGYNEQFF. The DNA of the CDR3 is TGCGCCAGCAGTGAGGGGACTAGCGGATACAATGAGCAGTTCTTC.

V is TRBV9 and J is TRBJ2-2; tentative D call: TRBD2 (5 bases). Trimming took off 3 bases at V and 8 bases at J, with 11 bases between the two ends. This CDR3 spans 13 amino acids. Germline CDR1 and CDR2: SGDLS and YYNGEE. The CDR3 bases are TGTGCCAGCAGCGATGGGAGATTAGGGGAGCTGTTTTTT. This codes for CASSDGRLGELFF.

The rearrangement uses TRBV7-9 and TRBJ2-7; possible D gene TRBD2, 6 bases. With 8 bases removed from V and 0 bases from J, the gap between germline ends came to 29 bases. The V gene's germline CDR1 is SEHNR and CDR2 FQNEAQ (reference sequence). The CDR3 is made up of 19 amino acids. In DNA, the CDR3 is TGTGCCAGCGCAATAGCGGAGGCCCCGATCCTCGGCTACTCCTACGAGCAGTACTTC. Protein product: CASAIAEAPILGYSYEQYF.